What follows are 30 T cell receptor beta chains derived from one specimen sequenced in a study of response to subunit inactivated influenza vaccine. TCRdb re-analysed the RT-PCR reads in MiXCR, keeping a single row per CDR3 protein. The table lists 400,000 to 650,000 distinct CDR3 sequences, roughly 7.6% of them singletons. The sample was PBMCs from blood, taken 23 to 25 months after vaccination. These receptors all stem from a man aged 50 to 69 who received an inactivated influenza vaccine.

Only a few counts were recorded for this clonotype. This rearrangement joins TRBV12-3 or TRBV12-4 to TRBJ1-5; D unresolved. Between the trimmed V and J ends, which lost 6 bases and 3 bases, there was a span of 18 bases. There are 16 residues in the CDR3. CDR3 DNA sequence: TGTGCCAGCAGCCGATCCGTGGACGGATTCAATCAGCCCCAGCATTTT. Protein sequence: CASSRSVDGFNQPQHF.

This clonotype was counted at least ten times. This chain uses TRBV7-9 with TRBJ2-3; D is unclear. The CDR3 contains 14 residues. CDR1 SEHNR and CDR2 FQNEAQ come from the germline V gene (reference sequence). Deletions cut 5 bases from V and 2 bases from J, with 11 bases between. The CDR3 spells CASSLTGFTDTQYF. The CDR3 nucleotides are TGTGCCAGCAGCCTGACCGGGTTCACAGATACGCAGTATTTT.

This clonotype was found a few times. V is TRBV28 and J is TRBJ2-2; 7 nucleotides line up with TRBD1. The CDR3 spans 14 residues. Germline V lookup: CDR1 MDHEN, CDR2 SYDVKM. V was clipped by 8 bases and J by 2 bases; unmatched bases: 5. The CDR3 nucleotides read TGTGCCAGCCTCCGGACAGGAAACACCGGGGAGCTGTTTTTT. Translating gives CASLRTGNTGELFF.

This clonotype appeared many times. The genes are TRBV5-1 and TRBJ2-2; 13 nucleotides align to TRBD2. The J segment lost 6 bases and the V segment lost 4 bases, leaving 9 bases of the junction unmatched. The CDR3 is 17 residues long. Germline V gene data show CDR1 as SGHRS and CDR2 as YFSETQ. The CDR3 DNA reads TGCGCCAGCAGCCCCCGGACTAGCGGGAGTAGATCCGGGGAGCTGTTTTTT. Protein sequence: CASSPRTSGSRSGELFF.

This clonotype was found many times. The genes are TRBV29-1 and TRBJ2-5, with D perhaps TRBD2 (6 bases). The CDR3 runs 13 residues. The V and J ends lost 6 bases and 1 base respectively, with 12 bases between them. Germline V gene data show CDR1 as SQVTM and CDR2 as ANQGSEA. CDR3 nucleotides: TGCAGCGTCGCGCGACTAGGCCAAGAGACCCAGTACTTC. Protein: CSVARLGQETQYF.

This clonotype has more than one count but fewer than ten. CDR3 DNA sequence: TGCGCCAGCAGCGACAGAGCGGGAGCGAACGGGGAGCTGTTTTTT. It codes for CASSDRAGANGELFF. V gene TRBV5-1 combines with J gene TRBJ2-2, with 8 bases identical to TRBD2. CDR1 and CDR2 (germline): SGHRS, YFSETQ. With V trimmed by 4 bases and J by 7 bases, 9 bases remained unmatched. The CDR3 spans 15 residues.

This clonotype was seen many times. The rearrangement links TRBV7-2 to TRBJ2-5; TRBD1 might be the D (5 bases). V was cut by 5 bases and J by 1 base, with 20 bases left in between. CDR1 is SGHTA and CDR2 is FQGNSA in the germline V gene. The CDR3 is 17 residues long. CDR3 coding DNA: TGTGCCAGCAGCCCTAATCCGCGCAGGGCAACCCAAGAGACCCAGTACTTC. Translation gives CASSPNPRRATQETQYF. Based on the CDR3 plus reference TRBV7-2 and TRBJ2-5, the full variable domain is GAGVSQSPSNKVTEKGKDVELRCDPISGHTALYWYRQSLGQGLEFLIYFQGNSAPDKSGLPSDRFSAERTGGSVSTLTIQRTQQEDSAVYLCASSPNPRRATQETQYFGPGTRLLVL.

The chain has TRBV27 and TRBJ2-7; 12 bases line up with TRBD2. This CDR3 spans 16 amino acids. V was pared by 2 bases and J by 3 bases, with 5 bases of the junction left unmatched. Germline V gives CDR1 MNHEY, CDR2 SMNVEV (reference sequence). For the CDR3, the DNA is TGTGCCAGCAGTTTAGATGGACTAGCGGGGATCTACGAGCAGTACTTC. Protein product: CASSLDGLAGIYEQYF.

This clonotype was observed a few times. The chain employs TRBV28 and TRBJ2-3, with D perhaps TRBD2 (7 bases). The CDR3 has 16 amino acids. Deletions cut 8 bases from V and 3 bases from J, with 21 bases between. Per germline, CDR1 MDHEN and CDR2 SYDVKM. CDR3 residues: CASRPWGGLRTDTQYF. As DNA, the CDR3 is TGTGCCAGCCGACCCTGGGGGGGCCTAAGAACAGATACGCAGTATTTT.

This clonotype was detected many times. The rearrangement joins TRBV5-1 to TRBJ2-7, with 11 bases identical to TRBD1. V was pared by 0 bases and J by 0 bases, with 2 bases of the junction left unmatched. The CDR3 runs to 16 residues. CDR1 is SGHRS and CDR2 is YFSETQ in the germline V gene. For the CDR3, the DNA is TGCGCCAGCAGCTTGGAAGGGACAGGGGGCTCCTACGAGCAGTACTTC. It specifies CASSLEGTGGSYEQYF.

This chain joins TRBV10-3 and TRBJ2-2, with unresolved D. V lost 4 bases and J 1 base, leaving 13 bases between the germline ends. This CDR3 contains 16 residues. CDR1 and CDR2 (germline): ENHRY, SYGVKD. This CDR3 reads CAISAREPRNTGELFF. The CDR3 DNA follows: TGTGCCATCAGTGCGCGAGAGCCAAGGAACACCGGGGAGCTGTTTTTT.

The V gene is TRBV6-1, the J gene TRBJ1-2; D might be TRBD1 (6 bases). V gave up 6 bases and J gave up 10 bases, with 15 bases separating them. The germline gives CDR1 MNHNS, CDR2 SASEGT. This CDR3 region has 12 residues. The CDR3 here is CASRSYRDHYTF. CDR3 coding DNA: TGTGCCAGCAGATCTTACAGGGATCACTACACCTTC.

This clonotype was detected ten times or more. V gene TRBV20-1 combines with J gene TRBJ1-1, with a weak D call TRBD1 (6 bases). The V gene lost 5 bases and the J gene lost 5 bases, with 18 bases spanning the gap. In germline, CDR1 is DFQATT, CDR2 SNEGSKA (reference sequence). This CDR3 comprises 14 residues. The CDR3 is CSARRRRGRTEAFF. CDR3 bases: TGCAGTGCTCGCCGAAGACGGGGGCGAACTGAAGCTTTCTTT.

V gene TRBV4-3 combines with J gene TRBJ2-1, with no clear D. CDR3 size: 16 residues. Germline loops: CDR1 LGHNA, CDR2 YSLEER. Deletions cut 0 bases from V and 0 bases from J, with 9 bases between. DNA of the CDR3: TGCGCCAGCAGCCAAGAGCCCCCGAGCTCCTACAATGAGCAGTTCTTC. This gives the protein CASSQEPPSSYNEQFF.

This clonotype was counted ten times or more. The V and J genes are TRBV20-1 and TRBJ1-5, with a weak D call TRBD1 (5 bases). The ends were cut back, 5 bases at V and 5 bases at J, with 10 bases in the middle. The CDR3 runs 12 residues. Per the germline V gene, CDR1 is DFQATT and CDR2 is SNEGSKA (reference sequence). The CDR3 spells CSAGTLDQPQHF. CDR3 in DNA: TGCAGTGCTGGGACTTTAGATCAGCCCCAGCATTTT.

This clonotype was seen at least ten times. V and J are TRBV20-1 and TRBJ2-1; 7 bases match TRBD2. CDR1 DFQATT and CDR2 SNEGSKA come from the germline V gene (reference sequence). The CDR3 is made up of 13 amino acids. V was clipped by 1 base and J by 7 bases; unmatched bases: 4. The CDR3 loop reads CSARGTSNNEQFF. The CDR3 DNA reads TGCAGTGCTAGAGGGACTAGTAATAATGAGCAGTTCTTC.

This clonotype was picked up a small number of times. This chain connects TRBV20-1 to TRBJ2-5, with D perhaps matching TRBD2 (6 bases). The V gene's germline CDR1 is DFQATT and CDR2 SNEGSKA (reference sequence). CDR3 length: 12 amino acids. Trimming shortened V by 3 bases and J by 5 bases, and 10 bases separated the two germline ends. CDR3 residues: CSARAGTETQYF. The CDR3 nucleotides read TGCAGTGCTAGGGCGGGGACGGAGACCCAGTACTTC.

The chain couples TRBV5-1 to TRBJ2-5, with a possible D match to TRBD2 (6 bases). The CDR3 is 14 residues long. Germline CDR1 and CDR2: SGHRS and YFSETQ. Trimming left V 5 bases short and J 4 bases short, with 15 bases between. CDR3 in DNA: TGCGCCAGCAGTCCCGGCGGGGCGGCAGAGACCCAGTACTTC. Translation: CASSPGGAAETQYF.

This clonotype was seen more than once but under ten times. J is TRBJ1-2 and V is TRBV3-1; a possible D gene is TRBD1 (6 bases). The length of the CDR3 is 14 residues. Trimming removed 2 bases from V and 6 bases from J, with 13 bases in between. The V gene's germline CDR1 is LGHDT and CDR2 YNNKEL (reference sequence). The CDR3 reads CASSQPGQPDGYTF. CDR3 in DNA: TGTGCCAGCAGCCAACCCGGACAGCCAGATGGCTACACCTTC.

This clonotype occurred many times. The chain couples TRBV20-1 to TRBJ2-5, with 10 bases lining up with TRBD2. J gave up 4 bases and V 5 bases, and 10 bases lay outside the gene matches. The CDR3 extends over 15 amino acids. Germline V gene lookup returns CDR1 DFQATT and CDR2 SNEGSKA (reference sequence). The CDR3, as DNA: TGCAGTGCTCATGGTAGCGGGAGGATCACAGAGACCCAGTACTTC. It codes for CSAHGSGRITETQYF.

This clonotype was detected a few times. This chain connects TRBV7-9 to TRBJ1-2; D is ambiguous. CDR1 and CDR2 (germline): SEHNR, FQNEAQ (reference sequence). The ends were cut back, 5 bases at V and 8 bases at J, with 9 bases in the middle. The CDR3 consists of 11 residues. CDR3: CASSAAGGYTF. Here the CDR3 DNA reads TGTGCCAGCAGCGCCGCGGGGGGCTACACCTTC.

The table lists this clonotype with a few counts. The chain recombines TRBV30 with TRBJ2-5; no definite D call. The CDR3 consists of 10 residues. Per germline, CDR1 GTSNPN and CDR2 SVGIG (reference sequence). V lost 2 bases, J lost 5 bases, and 3 bases lay in between. The CDR3 bases are TGTGCCTGGAGTATCGAGACCCAGTACTTC. Translated, it gives CAWSIETQYF.

This clonotype was seen only a few times. This chain uses TRBV20-1 with TRBJ2-7; D gene unclear. The CDR3 runs to 16 residues. Germline V gene sequence: CDR1 DFQATT, CDR2 SNEGSKA (reference sequence). With 1 base removed from V and 2 bases from J, the gap between germline ends came to 18 bases. This CDR3 is CSARGTAWVGAYEQYF. CDR3 in DNA: TGCAGTGCTAGAGGAACGGCCTGGGTTGGGGCCTACGAGCAGTACTTC.

This clonotype was seen repeatedly, ten times or more. The rearrangement joins TRBV5-1 to TRBJ1-1, with 7 bases that match TRBD1. The CDR3 sequence is 13 residues long. Per germline, CDR1 SGHRS and CDR2 YFSETQ. With 5 bases clipped from V and 1 base from J, the junction kept 2 bases outside the gene matches. The CDR3 DNA sequence: TGCGCCAGCAGAGACAGGGAGAACACTGAAGCTTTCTTT. Encoded protein: CASRDRENTEAFF. The variable domain in full, completed from reference TRBV5-1 and TRBJ1-1, reads KAGVTQTPRYLIKTRGQQVTLSCSPISGHRSVSWYQQTPGQGLQFLFEYFSETQRNKGNFPGRFSGRQFSNSRSEMNVSTLELGDSALYLCASRDRENTEAFFGQGTRLTVV.

This clonotype turned up a few times. V and J are TRBV20-1 and TRBJ2-5; 7 positions agree with TRBD2. The CDR3 runs to 15 residues. Per germline, CDR1 DFQATT and CDR2 SNEGSKA (reference sequence). V shed 0 bases and J 1 base; nucleotides not matched to a gene: 5. CDR3 nucleotides: TGCAGTGCTAGAGATGCTAGCGGCTCCCAAGAGACCCAGTACTTC. Its protein product is CSARDASGSQETQYF.

This clonotype was detected a few times. The chain combines TRBV20-1 with TRBJ2-2; a possible D gene is TRBD2 (7 bases). Germline CDR1 and CDR2: DFQATT and SNEGSKA (reference sequence). This CDR3 region has 14 residues. The ends were cut back, 7 bases at V and 5 bases at J, with 17 bases in the middle. The CDR3 protein is CSVVGGLRTGELFF. The CDR3 region has the DNA TGCAGTGTAGTCGGGGGGCTGCGAACCGGGGAGCTGTTTTTT.

The sample holds a few counts of this clonotype. The J gene is TRBJ2-4, the V gene TRBV28; D gene unclear. The V end was cut by 2 bases, the J end by 0 bases, with 8 bases between. This CDR3 has 15 residues. Germline V gene data show CDR1 as MDHEN and CDR2 as SYDVKM. The CDR3 spells CASSLGQSAKNIQYF. The CDR3 coding sequence is TGTGCCAGCAGTTTAGGTCAGTCAGCCAAAAACATTCAGTACTTC. Complete variable domain (other parts from reference TRBV28 and TRBJ2-4): DVKVTQSSRYLVKRTGEKVFLECVQDMDHENMFWYRQDPGLGLRLIYFSYDVKMKEKGDIPEGYSVSREKKERFSLILESASTNQTSMYLCASSLGQSAKNIQYFGAGTRLSVL.

This chain joins TRBV11-3 and TRBJ2-1; D is unresolved. Germline V CDR1 and CDR2: SGHNT, YENEEA. The ends were cut back, 2 bases at V and 5 bases at J, with 10 bases in the middle. This CDR3 region has 14 residues. CDR3 bases: TGTGCCAGCAGCTTAACCTCTGCAGACAATGAGCAGTTCTTC. It codes for CASSLTSADNEQFF.

This clonotype was counted between two and nine times. V gene TRBV29-1 combines with J gene TRBJ1-1; D is undetermined. Germline V lookup: CDR1 SQVTM, CDR2 ANQGSEA. V was cut by 5 bases and J by 0 bases, with 10 bases left in between. CDR3 length: 13 residues. CDR3 residues: CSVLGRLNTEAFF. CDR3 in DNA: TGCAGCGTTTTGGGCAGACTGAACACTGAAGCTTTCTTT.

This chain joins TRBV29-1 and TRBJ1-1; D is uncertain. V lost 6 bases and J lost 3, with 11 bases in between. CDR1 is SQVTM, CDR2 ANQGSEA, per germline. The CDR3 is 12 amino acids. The CDR3 DNA is TGCAGCGTGAGGGTTGGACACACTGAAGCTTTCTTT. This gives the protein CSVRVGHTEAFF.